The sequence of this TCR beta chain was determined in a study of blood T cell repertoires in COVID-19. About the research overall: Nucleic acid was either cDNA or gDNA, and it came from T cells, B-cell-depleted T cells, or PBMCs.

This clone was found once. Clones were read by immunoSEQ multiplex PCR, and TCRdb kept only the in-frame ones, dropping some. The table lists some 150,000 clones, more than 75% of them singletons, with roughly 5.6% in the top ten. The V gene end was trimmed by 3 bases and the J gene end by 5 bases; junction bases not matched to a gene: 7. The CDR3 consists of 15 residues. Germline CDR1 reads LNHNV; CDR2 reads YYDKDF (reference sequence). Recruits, aged 18 to 89 years, lived in 24 US areas. All recovered Cohort 3 donors got two negative PCRs, got clearance, or saw symptom resolution. The sequenced sample consisted of PBMCs or T cells enriched from blood (not recorded which). The chain couples TRBV15 to TRBJ1-5, with TRBD1 identical over 7 bases. This sequence originates from a woman in her forties or fifties who had recovered from COVID-19. For the CDR3, the DNA is TGTGCCACCAGCAGCCGGGACAGAGGGGATCAGCCCCAGCATTTT. Translating gives CATSSRDRGDQPQHF. Full variable domain (rest looked up from reference TRBV15 and TRBJ1-5): DAMVIQNPRYQVTQFGKPVTLSCSQTLNHNVMYWYQQKSSQAPKLLFHYYDKDFNNEADTPDNFQSRRPNTSFCFLDIRSPGLGDTAMYLCATSSRDRGDQPQHFGDGTRLSIL.